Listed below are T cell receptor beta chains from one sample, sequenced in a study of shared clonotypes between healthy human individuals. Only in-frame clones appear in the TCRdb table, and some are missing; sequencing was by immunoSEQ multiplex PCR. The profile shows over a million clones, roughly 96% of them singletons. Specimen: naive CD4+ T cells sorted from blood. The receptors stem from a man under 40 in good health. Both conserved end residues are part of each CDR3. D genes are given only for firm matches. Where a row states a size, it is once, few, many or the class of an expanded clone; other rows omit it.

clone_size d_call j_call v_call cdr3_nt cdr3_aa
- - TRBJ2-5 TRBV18 TGTGCCAGCTCACCGGTCGGGGGCCAAGAGACCCAGTACTTC CASSPVGGQETQYF
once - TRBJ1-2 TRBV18 TGTGCCAGCTCACCACCGGGGGGGCTCAACTATGGCTACACCTTC CASSPPGGLNYGYTF
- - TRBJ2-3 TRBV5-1 TGCGCCAGCAGCACCAGTAGCACAGATACGCAGTATTTT CASSTSSTDTQYF
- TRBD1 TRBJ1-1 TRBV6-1 TGTGCCAGCAGTGATTTTTTCTTTCGGGACAGGGCTCTTGAAGCTTTCTTT CASSDFFFRDRALEAFF
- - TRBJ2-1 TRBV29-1 TGCAGCGTTGGGGGGCCCAATGAGCAGTTCTTC CSVGGPNEQFF
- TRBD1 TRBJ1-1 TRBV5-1 TGCGCCAGCAGCATAACAGGGGGTGAAACTGAAGCTTTCTTT CASSITGGETEAFF
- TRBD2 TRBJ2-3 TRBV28 TGTGCCAGCAGTTTACCTAGGACTAGCGGGGCCACAGATACGCAGTATTTT CASSLPRTSGATDTQYF
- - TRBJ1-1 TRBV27 TGTGCCAGCAGTTTCCTACCCGTTTTGGGGGGGACTGAAGCTTTCTTT CASSFLPVLGGTEAFF
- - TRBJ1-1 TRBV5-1 TGCGCCAGCAGCTTGGGGGCAGGGGTTTATGCTGAAGCTTTCTTT CASSLGAGVYAEAFF
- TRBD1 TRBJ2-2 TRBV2 TGTGCCAGCAGTGATCGGACAGGGCGGCCCGGGGAGCTGTTTTTT CASSDRTGRPGELFF